This T cell receptor (beta chain) was identified in a study of T cells in Graves' hyperthyroidism and ophthalmopathy. Background on the study: It was at initial diagnosis, before any treatment, that peripheral blood was collected.

From RNA transcripts, TCR beta CDR3 regions were amplified. HTBI primers drove first-round RT-PCR of the TCR CDR3. One entry per CDR3 protein results from TCRdb running MiXCR on the multiplex PCR reads. The sample carries approximately 600,000 distinct CDR3 sequences, less than 25% recorded once. There are 16 residues in the CDR3. V dropped 4 bases and J dropped 2 bases, with 16 bases sitting between them. Looked up from germline, CDR1 is SGHRS and CDR2 is YFSETQ. On this clonotype itself: The antigen remains unidentified.

Diagnosis rested on symptoms, serum thyroxine and TRAb, thyroid ultrasound, and orbital computed tomography. General study findings and limits: Most thyroid-expanded clonotypes above 0.001 were also found in blood. Before onset, ophthalmopathy was predicted by the model a median about six months earlier.

The chain uses TRBV5-1 and TRBJ1-3, with D possibly being TRBD1 (5 bases). The clonotype originates from a man between 25 and 39 years old with Graves' ophthalmopathy. The sample taken for sequencing was blood. The CDR3 spells CASSPGLREPGNTIYF. CDR3 nucleotides: TGCGCCAGCAGCCCGGGACTGCGTGAGCCTGGAAACACCATATATTTT.